A single sample gave rise to the 31 T cell receptor beta chains below, sequenced in a study of blood T cell repertoires in COVID-19. Some clones are missing from TCRdb's copy, which holds only in-frame ones; the method was immunoSEQ multiplex PCR. Of under 350,000 clones listed, 80% to 90% are singletons. The sequenced sample consisted of PBMCs or T cells enriched from blood (not recorded which). The source of these receptors is a woman aged 35 to 49 with acute COVID-19.

The V and J genes are TRBV5-4 and TRBJ1-2, with 10 bases aligning to TRBD1. This CDR3 has 17 residues. Germline lookup yields CDR1 SGHNT and CDR2 YYREEE (reference sequence). V dropped 4 bases and J dropped 2; count of bases not matched to a gene: 11. The CDR3 loop is CASSAGIPGQGNYGYTF. The CDR3 coding sequence is TGTGCCAGCAGCGCCGGGATACCGGGACAGGGGAACTATGGCTACACCTTC.

The rearrangement uses TRBV10-3 and TRBJ1-1; D remains ambiguous. CDR1 is ENHRY, CDR2 SYGVKD, per germline. V was pared by 8 bases and J by 2 bases, with 9 bases between. This CDR3 has 12 amino acids. In nucleotides, the CDR3 is TGTGCCATCCAGGAACCAAACACTGAAGCTTTCTTT. It encodes CAIQEPNTEAFF.

The chain couples TRBV20-1 to TRBJ1-1; the D is unclear. Trimming removed 6 bases at V and 1 base at J, with 6 bases between. CDR1 and CDR2 from the germline V gene are DFQATT and SNEGSKA (reference sequence). The CDR3 spans 11 residues. The CDR3 is CSAVENTEAFF. The CDR3 DNA sequence: TGCAGTGCCGTAGAGAACACTGAAGCTTTCTTT.

This rearrangement joins TRBV19 to TRBJ1-6; D unclear. Germline V CDR1 and CDR2: LNHDA, SQIVND (reference sequence). The CDR3 totals 15 residues. Trimming stripped 4 bases from V and 8 bases from J, with 15 bases between. This CDR3 reads CASSTRRTGDSPLHF. DNA for the CDR3: TGTGCCAGTAGTACGCGACGGACTGGGGATTCACCCCTCCACTTT. Drawing the rest from reference TRBV19 and TRBJ1-6, the complete variable domain is DGGITQSPKYLFRKEGQNVTLSCEQNLNHDAMYWYRQDPGQGLRLIYYSQIVNDFQKGDIAEGYSVSREKKESFPLTVTSAQKNPTAFYLCASSTRRTGDSPLHFGNGTRLTVT.

This clone was seen once. J is TRBJ2-5 and V is TRBV9, with 8 bases identical to TRBD2. Germline assignment: CDR1 SGDLS and CDR2 YYNGEE. The CDR3 consists of 16 residues. V gave up 2 bases and J gave up 4 bases; unmatched junction bases: 10. CDR3 residues: CASSVSAVSGRETQYF. DNA for the CDR3: TGTGCCAGCAGCGTGTCGGCGGTGAGCGGGAGAGAGACCCAGTACTTC.

V gene TRBV19 combines with J gene TRBJ2-7, with 11 bases lining up with TRBD1. With V trimmed by 2 bases and J by 3 bases, 3 bases remained unmatched. CDR3 length equals 15 residues. Germline assignment: CDR1 LNHDA and CDR2 SQIVND (reference sequence). The CDR3, as DNA: TGTGCCAGTAGTATACTCGGGACAGGGGGCTACGAGCAGTACTTC. It specifies CASSILGTGGYEQYF. The entire variable domain, with the rest obtained from reference TRBV19 and TRBJ2-7, is as follows: DGGITQSPKYLFRKEGQNVTLSCEQNLNHDAMYWYRQDPGQGLRLIYYSQIVNDFQKGDIAEGYSVSREKKESFPLTVTSAQKNPTAFYLCASSILGTGGYEQYFGPGTRLTVT.

This clone was detected once. The gene calls are TRBV19 and TRBJ2-3; 8 bases match TRBD1. The J segment lost 2 bases and the V segment lost 5 bases, leaving 9 bases of the junction unmatched. The CDR3 contains 16 residues. Germline V gives CDR1 LNHDA, CDR2 SQIVND (reference sequence). The CDR3 DNA reads as TGTGCCAGTAGTGGCCGGCGGACAGGGAACACAGATACGCAGTATTTT. Protein sequence: CASSGRRTGNTDTQYF.

This chain joins TRBV7-2 and TRBJ1-1; TRBD1 might be the D (5 bases). The germline V and J ends were trimmed by 4 bases and 7 bases, with 7 bases remaining between them. This CDR3 region has 11 residues. Germline assignment: CDR1 SGHTA and CDR2 FQGNSA. CDR3 nucleotide sequence: TGTGCCAGCAGCTGGAGGGGTGAAGCTTTCTTT. It yields the protein CASSWRGEAFF.

The rearrangement uses TRBV6-6 and TRBJ1-2; TRBD1 aligns across 8 bases. J gave up 7 bases and V 6 bases, and 7 bases lay outside the gene matches. This CDR3 region has 13 residues. Germline lookup yields CDR1 MNHNY and CDR2 SVGAGI (reference sequence). The CDR3 spells CASRSQGVGGYTF. Written as DNA, the CDR3 is TGTGCCAGCAGATCACAGGGGGTGGGTGGCTACACCTTC.

This clone was recorded a few times. The gene calls are TRBV7-6 and TRBJ2-7; 8 nucleotides align to TRBD1. Germline trimming cut 8 bases from V and 5 bases from J; bases unmatched to any gene: 17. Germline CDR1 reads SGHVS; CDR2 reads FNYEAQ. This CDR3 contains 16 residues. The CDR3 loop reads CASRSAGGALRHEQYF. DNA for the CDR3: TGTGCCAGCCGGAGCGCAGGGGGCGCGTTGAGACACGAGCAGTACTTC.

This clone was recorded once. The chain couples TRBV14 to TRBJ1-6, with D unresolved. Germline CDR1 is SGHDN and CDR2 is FVKESK. The CDR3 length is 14 residues. V was cut by 1 base and J by 9 bases, with 10 bases left in between. The CDR3 region is CASSQVGGISPLHF. The CDR3, as DNA: TGTGCCAGCAGCCAAGTTGGAGGGATTTCACCCCTCCACTTT.

This CDR3 reads CASRRGLEAFF. CDR3 DNA: TGTGCCAGCAGGCGGGGACTCGAAGCTTTCTTT. V is TRBV6-5 and J is TRBJ1-1, with a possible D match to TRBD1 (5 bases). CDR1 MNHEY and CDR2 SVGAGI come from the germline V gene. This CDR3 spans 11 amino acids. V was cut by 6 bases and J by 8 bases, with 10 bases left in between.

The rearrangement links TRBV3-1 (or the pseudogene TRBV3-2) to TRBJ1-2, with 8 bases matching TRBD1. The V gene's germline CDR1 is LGHDT and CDR2 YNNKEL (reference sequence). The length of the CDR3 is 16 residues. The J segment lost 7 bases and the V segment lost 6 bases, leaving 16 bases of the junction unmatched. In DNA, the CDR3 is TGTGCCAGCAGTCCTCTACGTTCCCAGGGGGCGGGTGGCTACACCTTC. As protein: CASSPLRSQGAGGYTF.

This chain uses TRBV4-3 with TRBJ1-1; D may be TRBD1 (5 bases). CDR1 LGHNA and CDR2 YSLEER come from the germline V gene. Trimming cost V 4 bases and J 1 base, with 10 bases left between them. The CDR3 is 14 amino acids. The CDR3 sequence is CASSLQGSNTEAFF. The CDR3 bases are TGCGCCAGCAGCCTGCAGGGTTCGAACACTGAAGCTTTCTTT.

The V gene is TRBV19, the J gene TRBJ1-1, with D uncertain. Germline CDR1 reads LNHDA; CDR2 reads SQIVND (reference sequence). Trimming removed 6 bases from V and 1 base from J, with 9 bases in between. The CDR3 is 13 residues long. CDR3 region: CASSERGNTEAFF. The CDR3 nucleotides read TGTGCCAGTAGCGAACGAGGGAACACTGAAGCTTTCTTT.

The gene calls are TRBV9 and TRBJ2-3; 11 bases are a match to TRBD2. Germline CDR1 reads SGDLS; CDR2 reads YYNGEE. The length of the CDR3 is 15 residues. J was trimmed by 5 bases and V by 3 bases; bases with no gene match: 5. CDR3 loop: CASSGSGRALDTQYF. In DNA, the CDR3 is TGTGCCAGCAGCGGTAGCGGGAGGGCCTTAGATACGCAGTATTTT.

In its sample, this clone was seen once. This chain joins TRBV6-4 and TRBJ2-1; 13 bases match TRBD2. From germline, CDR1 is MRHNA and CDR2 SNTAGT. The CDR3 totals 20 residues. V shed 2 bases and J 5 bases; nucleotides not matched to a gene: 15. The CDR3: CASSDPALAGGRSLHNEQFF. In DNA, the CDR3 is TGTGCCAGCAGTGACCCCGCACTAGCGGGGGGGCGGTCTCTTCACAATGAGCAGTTCTTC.

CDR3 in DNA: TGTGCCAGCAGCGGAGCGGGAGTGACCTACAATGAGCAGTTCTTC. This sequence encodes CASSGAGVTYNEQFF. V usage is TRBV9 and J usage is TRBJ2-1, with 8 bases identical to TRBD2. J gave up 2 bases and V 3 bases, and 4 bases lay outside the gene matches. The length of the CDR3 is 15 residues. The V gene's germline CDR1 is SGDLS and CDR2 YYNGEE.

The genes are TRBV7-2 and TRBJ2-1; 7 nucleotides agree with TRBD2. The CDR3 consists of 16 residues. With V trimmed by 2 bases and J by 0 bases, 4 bases remained unmatched. Germline CDR1 SGHTA, CDR2 FQGNSA. CDR3 DNA sequence: TGTGCCAGCAGCTTAAGGCGGGGGTACTCCTACAATGAGCAGTTCTTC. Translated, it gives CASSLRRGYSYNEQFF.

The sample holds a few counts of this clone. This chain joins TRBV27 and TRBJ2-7; a possible D gene is TRBD2 (6 bases). Trimming left V 6 bases short and J 4 bases short, with 16 bases between. CDR1 is MNHEY, CDR2 SMNVEV, per germline (reference sequence). The CDR3 has 14 amino acids. The CDR3 nucleotides read TGTGCCAGCAGAGTTAGCGGATACCCGTACGAGCAGTACTTC. This codes for CASRVSGYPYEQYF.

V is TRBV6-5 and J is TRBJ2-7, with TRBD1 matching over 9 bases. The CDR3 sequence is 15 residues long. Per germline, CDR1 MNHEY and CDR2 SVGAGI. Unmatched junction bases numbered 4, after V lost 0 bases and J lost 4 bases. The CDR3 protein is CASSYSGTGMYEQYF. The CDR3 nucleotides are TGTGCCAGCAGTTACTCCGGGACAGGGATGTACGAGCAGTACTTC.

The chain uses TRBV28 and TRBJ1-2; no clear D gene. V shed 3 bases and J shed 8 bases, with 13 bases lying between them. This CDR3 comprises 13 residues. CDR1 is MDHEN and CDR2 is SYDVKM in the germline V gene. In nucleotides, the CDR3 is TGTGCCAGCAGTTTCCCCTTGACGGGAGGCTACACCTTC. This translates into CASSFPLTGGYTF.

The chain recombines TRBV4-3 with TRBJ1-4; weak D call: TRBD1 (6 bases). Germline values: CDR1 LGHNA, CDR2 YSLEER. The CDR3 consists of 19 residues. V shed 0 bases and J shed 3 bases, with 20 bases lying between them. CDR3 coding DNA: TGCGCCAGCAGCCAAGATTTTGGGACCACAGGGTTGGCTAATGAAAAACTGTTTTTT. The encoded protein is CASSQDFGTTGLANEKLFF.

In this sample, this clone turned up a few times. This chain joins TRBV19 and TRBJ2-5, with D possibly matching TRBD2 (5 bases). Germline V gene lookup returns CDR1 LNHDA and CDR2 SQIVND (reference sequence). The CDR3 has 17 residues. V lost 3 bases and J lost 6, with 23 bases in between. The CDR3: CASSIAAYGGPYQTQYF. The CDR3 DNA is TGTGCCAGTAGTATTGCGGCCTATGGCGGGCCCTATCAGACCCAGTACTTC.

The chain uses TRBV6-5 and TRBJ1-2; D gene unclear. The germline gives CDR1 MNHEY, CDR2 SVGAGI. Trimming removed 6 bases from V and 1 base from J, with 12 bases in between. This CDR3 contains 14 residues. The CDR3 DNA is TGTGCCAGCAGATCATTGGCAGTTAACTATGGCTACACCTTC. This encodes CASRSLAVNYGYTF.

The chain is built from TRBV19 and TRBJ1-5, with D perhaps matching TRBD1 (6 bases). Per the germline V gene, CDR1 is LNHDA and CDR2 is SQIVND (reference sequence). This CDR3 has 15 residues. V dropped 7 bases and J dropped 4 bases, with 17 bases sitting between them. The CDR3 sequence is CASNEHRDGNQPQHF. The DNA of the CDR3 is TGTGCCAGTAACGAACACAGGGATGGGAATCAGCCCCAGCATTTT.

DNA for the CDR3: TGTGCCAGCAGCGTCGGCAATCAGCCCCAGCATTTT. Its translation: CASSVGNQPQHF. The chain recombines TRBV9 with TRBJ1-5; no clear D. This CDR3 region has 12 residues. From germline, CDR1 is SGDLS and CDR2 YYNGEE. Deletions cut 2 bases from V and 2 bases from J, with 2 bases between.

Concerning this clone itself: This sample includes further DNA sequences coding for the same CDR3. The chain joins TRBV28 to TRBJ1-5; no definite D call. Germline V gene lookup returns CDR1 MDHEN and CDR2 SYDVKM. This CDR3 comprises 12 residues. V lost 8 bases and J lost 4, with 9 bases in between. For the CDR3, the DNA is TGTGCCAGCTCCTCTCCGAATCAGCCCCAGCATTTT. It specifies CASSSPNQPQHF. The full variable domain, in which reference TRBV28 and TRBJ1-5 provide the parts outside the CDR3, is DVKVTQSSRYLVKRTGEKVFLECVQDMDHENMFWYRQDPGLGLRLIYFSYDVKMKEKGDIPEGYSVSREKKERFSLILESASTNQTSMYLCASSSPNQPQHFGDGTRLSIL.

V is TRBV5-1 and J is TRBJ2-7; 8 bases line up with TRBD2. Trimming removed 5 bases from V and 4 bases from J; junction bases left unmatched: 5. CDR3 length: 13 residues. Per germline, CDR1 SGHRS and CDR2 YFSETQ. The CDR3 region has the DNA TGCGCCAGCAGACTAGCGGAGACATACGAGCAGTACTTC. Translating it yields CASRLAETYEQYF.

The chain combines TRBV5-6 with TRBJ2-7, with 9 bases aligning to TRBD1. V was clipped by 6 bases and J by 3 bases; unmatched bases: 4. In germline, CDR1 is SGHDT, CDR2 YYEEEE. This CDR3 is 13 amino acids long. CDR3 protein: CASTRTGDYEQYF. CDR3 DNA sequence: TGTGCCAGCACCCGGACAGGGGACTACGAGCAGTACTTC.

The chain couples TRBV28 to TRBJ2-3; TRBD2 aligns across 12 bases. V trimming: 9 bases; J trimming: 0 bases; junction bases outside the gene matches: 4. Germline CDR1 is MDHEN and CDR2 is SYDVKM. This CDR3 region has 15 residues. The CDR3 nucleotides are TGTGCCAGTCTAGCGGGGGGGGATAGCACAGATACGCAGTATTTT. This encodes CASLAGGDSTDTQYF.